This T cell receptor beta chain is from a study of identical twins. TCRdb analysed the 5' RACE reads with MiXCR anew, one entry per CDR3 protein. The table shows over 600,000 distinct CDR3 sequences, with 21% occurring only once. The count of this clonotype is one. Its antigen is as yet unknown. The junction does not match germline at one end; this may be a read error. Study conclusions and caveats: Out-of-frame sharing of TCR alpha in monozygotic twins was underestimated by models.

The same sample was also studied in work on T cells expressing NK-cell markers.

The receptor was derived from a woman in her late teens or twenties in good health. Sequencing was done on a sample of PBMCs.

CDR3 sequence: CTSSLTGGAASGANVLTF. The CDR3 nucleotides read TGTACCAGCAGTCTAACGGGGGGGGCAGCCTCTGGGGCCAACGTCCTGACTTTC. The rearrangement links TRBV6-1 to TRBJ2-6; TRBD2 aligns across 8 bases. There are 18 residues in the CDR3. From germline, CDR1 is MNHNS and CDR2 SASEGT.